The 9 T cell receptor beta chains below were found in one sample sequenced in a study of OX40 agonist ivuxolimab in advanced cancers. The protocol was immunoSEQ multiplex PCR, while the TCRdb copy is restricted to in-frame clones and leaves out a portion. The sample lists about 89,000 clones, 88% occurring once. The sequencing here drew on CD4+ or CD8+ T cells sorted from blood, taken in a trial of the OX40 agonist ivuxolimab. The receptors stem from an adult with an advanced solid tumor such as melanoma, head and neck, liver or kidney cancer.

A single count supports this clone. J is TRBJ2-7 and V is TRBV10-3, with 7 bases identical to TRBD1. Looked up from germline, CDR1 is ENHRY and CDR2 is SYGVKD. V dropped 6 bases and J dropped 3; count of bases not matched to a gene: 5. The CDR3 extends over 13 amino acids. The CDR3 protein is CAIRAGTVYEQYF. The CDR3 DNA sequence: TGTGCCATCAGAGCCGGGACAGTCTACGAGCAGTACTTC.

CDR3 sequence (DNA): TGTGCCAGCAGCTTAGAAGCGGGGGAAGGGGCCGAGCAGTACTTC. Protein sequence: CASSLEAGEGAEQYF. The chain is built from TRBV11-3 and TRBJ2-7, with 8 bases identical to TRBD2. This CDR3 has 15 amino acids. Germline values: CDR1 SGHNT, CDR2 YENEEA. J lost 6 bases, V lost 0 bases, and 7 bases had no gene match.

In its sample, this clone was seen a few times. The chain employs TRBV6-1 and TRBJ2-5; D tentatively fits TRBD1 or TRBD2 (5 bases each). The V gene lost 0 bases and the J gene lost 9 bases, with 17 bases spanning the gap. CDR3 length equals 15 residues. Germline V gene data show CDR1 as MNHNS and CDR2 as SASEGT. This CDR3 reads CASSEAGPGKEAQYF. The CDR3 coding sequence is TGTGCCAGCAGTGAAGCGGGACCGGGCAAGGAGGCCCAGTACTTC.

The gene calls are TRBV5-1 and TRBJ1-2, with unresolved D. V was shortened by 3 bases and J by 4 bases, with 13 bases between the two germline ends. The CDR3 runs 14 residues. Germline lookup yields CDR1 SGHRS and CDR2 YFSETQ. CDR3 protein: CASSSADTVYGYTF. CDR3 nucleotide sequence: TGCGCCAGCAGCTCGGCCGACACGGTCTATGGCTACACCTTC.

The V and J genes are TRBV18 and TRBJ2-7; weak D call: TRBD1 (6 bases). This CDR3 comprises 17 residues. V dropped 4 bases and J dropped 0 bases, with 19 bases sitting between them. Germline assignment: CDR1 KGHSH and CDR2 LQKENI. CDR3 coding DNA: TGTGCCAGCTCACTTAACACGAGGGGGACACACTCCTACGAGCAGTACTTC. Translating it yields CASSLNTRGTHSYEQYF.

This sequence joins TRBV23-1 and TRBJ1-4; TRBD1 might be the D (6 bases). TRBV23-1 is annotated as an ORF whose role is uncertain. CDR3 size: 17 residues. The ends were cut back, 3 bases at V and 5 bases at J, with 19 bases in the middle. In DNA form, the CDR3 reads TGCGCCAGCAGTCATCACCGACAGGTTGGGAGGAATGAAAAACTGTTTTTT. It translates to CASSHHRQVGRNEKLFF.

The J gene is TRBJ1-1, the V gene TRBV15; 8 bases agree with TRBD1. J was trimmed by 3 bases and V by 1 base; bases with no gene match: 16. CDR1 and CDR2 (germline): LNHNV, YYDKDF (reference sequence). The CDR3 consists of 19 residues. The CDR3 bases are TGTGCCACCAGCAGAGTCTCCATTTCCCAGGACAGGGAAGACACTGAAGCTTTCTTT. Residues: CATSRVSISQDREDTEAFF.

DNA for the CDR3: TGTGCCAGCACTATCCACGTAGGGCAGGGCGGAAAACTGTTTTTT. Its protein is CASTIHVGQGGKLFF. V is TRBV28 and J is TRBJ1-4; tentatively, D is TRBD1 (5 bases). CDR3 length: 15 amino acids. The germline V gene encodes CDR1 MDHEN and CDR2 SYDVKM. With 7 bases removed from V and 10 bases from J, the gap between germline ends came to 22 bases.

The V gene is TRBV18, the J gene TRBJ2-5; tentative D call: TRBD1 (6 bases). The V gene's germline CDR1 is KGHSH and CDR2 LQKENI. With 1 base removed from V and 4 bases from J, the gap between germline ends came to 10 bases. The CDR3 has 14 amino acids. DNA for the CDR3: TGTGCCAGCTCACCACTCGGCAGGGGAGAGACCCAGTACTTC. It codes for CASSPLGRGETQYF.